Following are 21 T cell receptor beta chains from one sample sequenced in a study of shared clonotypes between healthy human individuals. Assay used: immunoSEQ multiplex PCR; TCRdb lists only in-frame clones, some missing. The profile shows 950,000 to 1,100,000 clones, 78% of them singletons. Sequenced material: memory CD4+ T cells from PBMCs. Subset denoted: CD45RA-negative fraction. The receptors shown here come from a man younger than 35 in good health. Some clones in this sample may be carry-over from other donors' samples.

The V gene is TRBV30, the J gene TRBJ1-5; D gene unclear. V was cut by 3 bases and J by 2 bases, with 17 bases left in between. Germline values: CDR1 GTSNPN, CDR2 SVGIG (reference sequence). The CDR3 spans 16 residues. The CDR3 reads CAWSPTRAEGNQPQHF. CDR3 coding DNA: TGTGCCTGGAGCCCCACACGGGCTGAAGGCAATCAGCCCCAGCATTTT.

This chain connects TRBV5-6 to TRBJ2-2, with 10 nucleotides matching TRBD2. The V gene's germline CDR1 is SGHDT and CDR2 YYEEEE. V lost 4 bases and J lost 3; bases outside the gene matches: 6. CDR3 size: 16 residues. CDR3 nucleotide sequence: TGTGCCAGCAGCGTGATTGGGACTAGCGACACCGGGGAGCTGTTTTTT. Residues: CASSVIGTSDTGELFF.

This sequence joins TRBV29-1 and TRBJ2-5; 9 bases fit TRBD1. The CDR3 extends over 13 amino acids. V lost 7 bases and J lost 5; bases outside the gene matches: 8. CDR1 SQVTM and CDR2 ANQGSEA come from the germline V gene. The CDR3 sequence is CSAGDRAGETQYF. The CDR3 DNA reads TGCAGCGCCGGGGACAGGGCAGGCGAGACCCAGTACTTC. The variable domain in full, completed from reference TRBV29-1 and TRBJ2-5, reads SAVISQKPSRDICQRGTSLTIQCQVDSQVTMMFWYRQQPGQSLTLIATANQGSEATYESGFVIDKFPISRPNLTFSTLTVSNMSPEDSSIYLCSAGDRAGETQYFGPGTRLLVL.

The rearrangement links TRBV2 to TRBJ2-1; TRBD2 might be the D (5 bases). V was shortened by 8 bases and J by 0 bases, with 8 bases between the two germline ends. The CDR3 spans 13 residues. Germline V gene data show CDR1 as SNHLY and CDR2 as FYNNEI. This CDR3 reads CASSAVSYNEQFF. CDR3 in DNA: TGTGCCAGCTCAGCGGTCTCCTACAATGAGCAGTTCTTC. Supplemented by reference TRBV2 and TRBJ2-1, the full variable domain reads EPEVTQTPSHQVTQMGQEVILRCVPISNHLYFYWYRQILGQKVEFLVSFYNNEISEKSEIFDDQFSVERPDGSNFTLKIRSTKLEDSAMYFCASSAVSYNEQFFGPGTRLTVL.

The J gene is TRBJ2-1, the V gene TRBV10-3; D is perhaps TRBD1 (5 bases). Germline V CDR1 and CDR2: ENHRY, SYGVKD. V shed 4 bases and J shed 13 bases, with 11 bases lying between them. This CDR3 contains 11 residues. DNA for the CDR3: TGTGCCATCAGTGTCGACAGTCGTCAGTTCTTC. Translating it yields CAISVDSRQFF.

The chain is built from TRBV18 and TRBJ2-2; weak D call: TRBD2 (6 bases). The germline gives CDR1 KGHSH, CDR2 LQKENI. The V and J ends lost 1 base and 5 bases respectively, with 11 bases between them. The CDR3 sequence is 15 residues long. For the CDR3, the DNA is TGTGCCAGCTCACCACTTTCGGAGGGGACCGGGGAGCTGTTTTTT. Residues: CASSPLSEGTGELFF.

With respect to this clone: This could be a read error, since a much larger clone is one nucleotide away. This chain links TRBV7-2 with TRBJ2-2; D possibly matches TRBD1 or TRBD2 (6 bases each). The germline V and J ends were trimmed by 3 bases and 4 bases, with 9 bases remaining between them. The V gene's germline CDR1 is SGHTA and CDR2 FQGNSA. The CDR3 runs to 14 residues. The CDR3 spells CASSFGGGTGELFF. The CDR3 nucleotides read TGTGCCAGCAGCTTCGGAGGGGGCACCGGGGAGCTGTTTTTT.

The chain has TRBV19 and TRBJ2-1; D might be TRBD2 (6 bases). Trimming pared 7 bases from V and 9 bases from J, leaving 16 bases between. Germline V gene lookup returns CDR1 LNHDA and CDR2 SQIVND (reference sequence). The CDR3 totals 13 residues. Here the CDR3 reads CASKRLEVGEQFF. CDR3 coding DNA: TGTGCCAGTAAGCGACTAGAAGTTGGTGAGCAGTTCTTC.

The chain combines TRBV1 with TRBJ2-3; the D call in the table, TRBD1, was not verified against the DNA. TRBV1 is noted as a pseudogene. This CDR3 spans 14 amino acids. The CDR3 sequence is CTNLNRAGPDTQYF. In DNA form, the CDR3 reads TGCACCAACCTGAATAGGGCAGGGCCAGATACGCAGTATTTT.

The gene calls are TRBV7-9 and TRBJ2-3, with 10 bases that match TRBD2. Germline trimming cut 4 bases from V and 4 bases from J; bases unmatched to any gene: 11. The CDR3 is made up of 17 amino acids. CDR1 is SEHNR, CDR2 FQNEAQ, per germline (reference sequence). CDR3 region: CASSSYRAGGGSDTQYF. As DNA, the CDR3 is TGTGCCAGCAGCTCATACCGAGCGGGAGGGGGCTCAGATACGCAGTATTTT.

This chain uses TRBV7-2 with TRBJ2-7; a weak D match, TRBD1 (5 bases). The germline CDR1 and CDR2 sequences are SGHTA and FQGNSA. This CDR3 has 14 residues. V was trimmed by 0 bases and J by 6 bases, leaving 12 bases between them. The CDR3 nucleotides are TGTGCCAGCAGCTTAGCCGGGCAGGGAATCGAGCAGTACTTC. It translates to CASSLAGQGIEQYF.

This chain uses TRBV4-3 with TRBJ1-3; the D is unclear. V lost 3 bases and J lost 4, with 7 bases in between. In germline, CDR1 is LGHNA, CDR2 YSLEER. The CDR3 loop spans 13 amino acids. CDR3 bases: TGCGCCAGCAGCCAGGGAGGGGGAAACACCATATATTTT. Protein product: CASSQGGGNTIYF.

The chain recombines TRBV19 with TRBJ2-7; D perhaps matches TRBD2 (5 bases). CDR1 is LNHDA and CDR2 is SQIVND in the germline V gene (reference sequence). The CDR3 covers 13 residues. V gave up 10 bases and J gave up 3 bases, with 16 bases separating them. In DNA form, the CDR3 reads TGTGCCACCCGAGGACTGCCGGGCTACGAGCAGTACTTC. Its translation: CATRGLPGYEQYF.

This chain uses TRBV11-2 with TRBJ2-4; possibly TRBD2 for D (6 bases). CDR1 and CDR2 from the germline V gene are SGHAT and FQNNGV. CDR3 length: 15 residues. V was pared by 6 bases and J by 0 bases, with 12 bases between. The CDR3 here is CASRGSGVAKNIQYF. Written as DNA, the CDR3 is TGTGCCAGCAGGGGTTCGGGAGTAGCCAAAAACATTCAGTACTTC.

Many counts were recorded for this clone. The chain combines TRBV28 with TRBJ1-1; D remains ambiguous. Germline CDR1 and CDR2: MDHEN and SYDVKM. Trimming removed 5 bases at V and 8 bases at J, with 9 bases between. This CDR3 is built from 11 residues. The CDR3 bases are TGTGCCAGCAGTGCCGGCAGAGAAGCTTTCTTT. It translates to CASSAGREAFF.

J is TRBJ1-5 and V is TRBV28; D is perhaps TRBD1 (6 bases). Germline V gene data show CDR1 as MDHEN and CDR2 as SYDVKM. The V and J ends lost 8 bases and 1 base respectively, with 12 bases between them. The CDR3 contains 14 residues. The CDR3 is CASRTDRSNQPQHF. The CDR3 DNA reads as TGTGCCAGCCGAACAGACAGGAGCAATCAGCCCCAGCATTTT.

This clone was detected a few times. A single base separates this from a much larger clone, so it may be a read error. The sample carries other DNA sequences with the same CDR3. V and J are TRBV5-1 and TRBJ1-2, with a weak D call TRBD1 (5 bases). The CDR3 is made up of 13 amino acids. From germline, CDR1 is SGHRS and CDR2 YFSETQ. The ends were cut back, 2 bases at V and 1 base at J, with 6 bases in the middle. CDR3 region: CASSFDSNYGYTF. CDR3 DNA sequence: TGCGCCAGCAGCTTTGACAGTAACTATGGCTACACCTTC.

This clone was seen a single time. The chain combines TRBV9 with TRBJ1-1; D not resolved. The CDR3 is made up of 14 amino acids. The V gene lost 1 base and the J gene lost 4 bases, with 11 bases spanning the gap. Germline CDR1 reads SGDLS; CDR2 reads YYNGEE. Here the CDR3 DNA reads TGTGCCAGCAGCGTAACCGGGATGGCCACTGAAGCTTTCTTT. Amino acids: CASSVTGMATEAFF. Full variable domain (missing parts from reference TRBV9 and TRBJ1-1): DSGVTQTPKHLITATGQRVTLRCSPRSGDLSVYWYQQSLDQGLQFLIQYYNGEERAKGNILERFSAQQFPDLHSELNLSSLELGDSALYFCASSVTGMATEAFFGQGTRLTVV.

This clone was found many times. This sample includes further DNA sequences coding for the same CDR3. The chain has TRBV29-1 and TRBJ2-5; TRBD1 matches at 7 bases. The last part of the DNA fits TRBJ2-7 better; the J call may be wrong. Germline CDR1 reads SQVTM; CDR2 reads ANQGSEA. CDR3 length: 14 amino acids. The chain's CDR3 is CSVAFRGTTYEQYF. The CDR3 region has the DNA TGCAGCGTTGCCTTCAGGGGGACGACCTACGAGCAGTACTTC.

The CDR3 spells CAWRRLAGAGELFF. The CDR3 region has the DNA TGTGCCTGGAGACGACTAGCGGGAGCCGGGGAGCTGTTTTTT. The genes are TRBV30 and TRBJ2-2; the match to TRBD2 covers 12 bases. Germline lookup yields CDR1 GTSNPN and CDR2 SVGIG (reference sequence). This CDR3 is 14 amino acids long. V gave up 3 bases and J gave up 6 bases; unmatched junction bases: 2. Full variable domain (rest looked up from reference TRBV30 and TRBJ2-2): SQTIHQWPATLVQPVGSPLSLECTVEGTSNPNLYWYRQAAGRGLQLLFYSVGIGQISSEVPQNLSASRPQDRQFILSSKKLLLSDSGFYLCAWRRLAGAGELFFGEGSRLTVL.

Turning to this clone: It may be a read error: a sequence one base away is much more abundant. V usage is TRBV7-2 and J usage is TRBJ1-1; possible D gene TRBD1, 6 bases. Between the trimmed V and J ends, which lost 5 bases and 1 base, there was a span of 8 bases. There are 13 residues in the CDR3. The V gene's germline CDR1 is SGHTA and CDR2 FQGNSA. The CDR3 DNA follows: TGTGCCAGCAGCCGGGGACAGAACACTGAAGCTTTCTTT. It is translated as CASSRGQNTEAFF.